Below, 8 T cell receptor beta chains from the same sample are listed, as sequenced in a study of identifying expanded T cells in peripheral blood. Method: immunoSEQ multiplex PCR; TCRdb's copy keeps in-frame clones and lacks some. This sample yields about 78,000 clones, of which approximately 84% are seen a single time; under 20% belongs to the top ten. Sequencing was performed on blood. These receptors came from a person aged 18 to 75 in good health.

The V call is TRBV5-6, the J call TRBJ1-2, with TRBD1 matching over 7 bases. The CDR3 loop spans 13 amino acids. V dropped 7 bases and J dropped 7; count of bases not matched to a gene: 10. Per the germline V gene, CDR1 is SGHDT and CDR2 is YYEEEE. CDR3 protein: CASGGTGAGGYTF. The CDR3 coding sequence is TGTGCCAGCGGAGGTACAGGGGCCGGTGGCTACACCTTC.

The V and J genes are TRBV21-1 and TRBJ1-2; TRBD1, the table's D call, was not compared with the DNA. TRBV21-1 is a documented pseudogene. The CDR3 is 17 residues long. The CDR3 protein is CASSKRETGASGYGYTF. The CDR3 DNA reads as TGTGCCAGCAGCAAAAGGGAGACAGGGGCCAGTGGCTATGGCTACACCTTC.

The rearrangement links TRBV4-3 to TRBJ2-1; D gene unclear. The germline V gene has CDR1 LGHNA and CDR2 YSLEER. The CDR3 contains 12 residues. The ends were cut back, 2 bases at V and 5 bases at J, with 4 bases in the middle. CDR3 loop: CASSQMDNEQFF. As DNA, the CDR3 is TGCGCCAGCAGCCAAATGGACAATGAGCAGTTCTTC.

The chain has TRBV4-3 and TRBJ2-2; D is perhaps TRBD1 (7 bases). CDR1 and CDR2 from the germline V gene are LGHNA and YSLEER. The CDR3 spans 15 residues. With 0 bases removed from V and 4 bases from J, the gap between germline ends came to 9 bases. The CDR3 reads CASSQDQGGTGELFF. In DNA, the CDR3 is TGCGCCAGCAGCCAAGACCAGGGGGGCACCGGGGAGCTGTTTTTT.

V is TRBV19 and J is TRBJ2-1, with a tentative D call TRBD2 (5 bases). The CDR3 is made up of 14 amino acids. V lost 3 bases, J lost 10 bases, and 16 bases lay in between. Germline V gives CDR1 LNHDA, CDR2 SQIVND (reference sequence). CDR3 DNA sequence: TGTGCCAGTAGTATCTCTCCGGATAGAGGGGAGCAGTTCTTC. This codes for CASSISPDRGEQFF.

V gene TRBV5-1 combines with J gene TRBJ2-1; D gene unclear. The CDR3 consists of 13 residues. V was clipped by 4 bases and J by 5 bases, with 10 bases between them. Looked up from germline, CDR1 is SGHRS and CDR2 is YFSETQ. CDR3 nucleotides: TGCGCCAGCAGCCTGGGGTACAACAATGAGCAGTTCTTC. Protein sequence: CASSLGYNNEQFF.

The gene calls are TRBV25-1 and TRBJ1-2, with 10 bases matching TRBD1. There are 15 residues in the CDR3. Germline CDR1 and CDR2: MGHDK and SYGVNS. V dropped 4 bases and J dropped 2; count of bases not matched to a gene: 4. In DNA, the CDR3 is TGTGCCAGCAGTGGTGCGGGACAGGGGAACTATGGCTACACCTTC. Its translation is CASSGAGQGNYGYTF.

On this clone: Other DNA sequences in this specimen translate into the identical CDR3. The chain links TRBV4-3 to TRBJ1-4; D gene unclear. The CDR3 length is 13 residues. CDR1 is LGHNA and CDR2 is YSLEER in the germline V gene. Trimming cost V 0 bases and J 8 bases, with 7 bases left between them. The CDR3 sequence: CASSQDPGEKLFF. In nucleotides, the CDR3 is TGCGCCAGCAGCCAAGACCCGGGGGAAAAACTGTTTTTT.